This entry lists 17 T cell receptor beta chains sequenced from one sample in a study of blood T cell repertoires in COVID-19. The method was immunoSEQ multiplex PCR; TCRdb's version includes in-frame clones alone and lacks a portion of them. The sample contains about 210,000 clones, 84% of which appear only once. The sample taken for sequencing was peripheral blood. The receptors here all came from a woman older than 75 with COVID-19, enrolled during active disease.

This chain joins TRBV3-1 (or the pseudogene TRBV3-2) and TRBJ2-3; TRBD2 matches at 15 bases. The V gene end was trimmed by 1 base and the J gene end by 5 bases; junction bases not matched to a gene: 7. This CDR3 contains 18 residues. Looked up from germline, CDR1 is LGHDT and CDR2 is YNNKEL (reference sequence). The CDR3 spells CASSQAGLAGGLKDTQYF. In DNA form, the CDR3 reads TGTGCCAGCAGCCAAGCAGGACTAGCGGGGGGGCTCAAAGATACGCAGTATTTT.

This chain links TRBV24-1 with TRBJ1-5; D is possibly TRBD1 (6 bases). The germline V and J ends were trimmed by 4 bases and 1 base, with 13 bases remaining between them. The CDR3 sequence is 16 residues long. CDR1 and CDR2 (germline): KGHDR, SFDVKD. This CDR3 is CATSDSQGISNQPQHF. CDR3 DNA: TGTGCCACCAGTGACTCACAGGGAATAAGCAATCAGCCCCAGCATTTT.

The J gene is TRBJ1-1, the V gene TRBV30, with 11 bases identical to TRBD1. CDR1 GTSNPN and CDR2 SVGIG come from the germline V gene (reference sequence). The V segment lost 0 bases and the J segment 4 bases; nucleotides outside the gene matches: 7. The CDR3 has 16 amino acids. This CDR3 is CAWSVGTGGGSTEAFF. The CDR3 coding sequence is TGTGCCTGGAGTGTAGGGACAGGGGGAGGTAGCACTGAAGCTTTCTTT.

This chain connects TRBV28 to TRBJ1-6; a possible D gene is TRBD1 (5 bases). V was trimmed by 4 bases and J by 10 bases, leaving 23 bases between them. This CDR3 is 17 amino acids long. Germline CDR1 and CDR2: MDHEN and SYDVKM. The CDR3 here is CASSSSGSQGGISPLHF. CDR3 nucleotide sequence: TGTGCCAGCAGTTCGTCAGGGTCTCAGGGTGGAATATCACCCCTCCACTTT.

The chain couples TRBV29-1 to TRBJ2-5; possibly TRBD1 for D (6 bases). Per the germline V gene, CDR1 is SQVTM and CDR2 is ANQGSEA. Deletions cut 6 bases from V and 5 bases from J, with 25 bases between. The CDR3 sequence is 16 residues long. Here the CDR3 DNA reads TGCAGCGTCAGCCCACAGGGTGCGGTATTCGGGGAGACCCAGTACTTC. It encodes CSVSPQGAVFGETQYF.

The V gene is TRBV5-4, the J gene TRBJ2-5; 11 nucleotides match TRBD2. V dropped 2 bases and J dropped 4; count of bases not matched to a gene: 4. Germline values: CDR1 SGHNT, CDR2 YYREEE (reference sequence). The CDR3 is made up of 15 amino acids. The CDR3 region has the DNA TGTGCCAGCAGCTTTACTAGCGGGGGAGGAGAGACCCAGTACTTC. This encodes CASSFTSGGGETQYF.

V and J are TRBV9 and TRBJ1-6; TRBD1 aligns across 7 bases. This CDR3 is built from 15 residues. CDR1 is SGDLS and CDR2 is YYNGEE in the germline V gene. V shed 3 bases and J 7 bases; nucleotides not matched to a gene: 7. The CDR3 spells CASSGQGGMNSPLHF. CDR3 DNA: TGTGCCAGCAGCGGGCAGGGGGGAATGAATTCACCCCTCCACTTT.

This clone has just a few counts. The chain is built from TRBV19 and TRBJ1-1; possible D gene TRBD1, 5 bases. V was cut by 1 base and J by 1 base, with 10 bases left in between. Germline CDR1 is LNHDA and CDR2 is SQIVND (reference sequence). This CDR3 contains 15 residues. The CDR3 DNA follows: TGTGCCAGTAGTATAGTGGGACTCAAGAACACTGAAGCTTTCTTT. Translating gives CASSIVGLKNTEAFF.

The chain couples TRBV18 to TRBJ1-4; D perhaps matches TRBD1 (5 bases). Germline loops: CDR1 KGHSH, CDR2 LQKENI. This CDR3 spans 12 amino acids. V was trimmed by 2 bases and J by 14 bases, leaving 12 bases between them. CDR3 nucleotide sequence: TGTGCCAGCTCACCAAGTGCGGGACGGCTGTTTTTT. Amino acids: CASSPSAGRLFF. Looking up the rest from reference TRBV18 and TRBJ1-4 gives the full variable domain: NAGVMQNPRHLVRRRGQEARLRCSPMKGHSHVYWYRQLPEEGLKFMVYLQKENIIDESGMPKERFSAEFPKEGPSILRIQQVVRGDSAAYFCASSPSAGRLFFGSGTQLSVL.

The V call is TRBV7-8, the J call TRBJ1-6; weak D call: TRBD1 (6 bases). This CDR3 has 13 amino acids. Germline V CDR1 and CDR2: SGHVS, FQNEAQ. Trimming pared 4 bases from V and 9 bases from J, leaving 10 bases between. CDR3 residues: CASSSQQGSPLHF. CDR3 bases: TGTGCCAGCAGCTCGCAACAGGGTTCACCCCTCCACTTT.

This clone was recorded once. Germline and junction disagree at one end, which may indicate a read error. The CDR3 nucleotides are TGTGCCAGCAGTTTCCGGGGGACCCCTTTAGATTTT. Its translation is CASSFRGTPLDF. The J gene is TRBJ2-3, the V gene TRBV6-5, with a tentative D call TRBD2 (6 bases). The germline V gene encodes CDR1 MNHEY and CDR2 SVGAGI. The CDR3 has 12 amino acids.

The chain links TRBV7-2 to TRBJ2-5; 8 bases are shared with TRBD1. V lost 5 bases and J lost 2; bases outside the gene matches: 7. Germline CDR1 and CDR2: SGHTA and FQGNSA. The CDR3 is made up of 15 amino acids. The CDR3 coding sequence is TGTGCCAGCAGCAGACAGACAGGGGCTCAAGAGACCCAGTACTTC. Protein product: CASSRQTGAQETQYF.

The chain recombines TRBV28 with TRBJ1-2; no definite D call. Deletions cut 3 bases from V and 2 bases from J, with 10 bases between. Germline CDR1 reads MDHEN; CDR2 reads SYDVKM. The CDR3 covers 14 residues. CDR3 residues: CASSFGGSNYGYTF. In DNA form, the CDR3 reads TGTGCCAGCAGTTTCGGAGGATCGAACTATGGCTACACCTTC.

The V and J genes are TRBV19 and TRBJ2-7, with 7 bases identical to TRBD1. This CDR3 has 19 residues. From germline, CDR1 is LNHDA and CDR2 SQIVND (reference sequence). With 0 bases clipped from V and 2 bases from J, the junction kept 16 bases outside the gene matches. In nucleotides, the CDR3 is TGTGCCAGTAGTATAGATCACAAGGGTGACAGGGAAGTGGCCTACGAGCAGTACGTC. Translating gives CASSIDHKGDREVAYEQYV.

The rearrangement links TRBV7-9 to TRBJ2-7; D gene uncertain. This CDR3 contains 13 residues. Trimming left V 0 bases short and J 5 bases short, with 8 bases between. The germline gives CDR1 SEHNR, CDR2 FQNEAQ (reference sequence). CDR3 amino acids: CASSLAGVDEQYV. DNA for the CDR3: TGTGCCAGCAGCTTAGCCGGAGTAGACGAGCAGTACGTC.

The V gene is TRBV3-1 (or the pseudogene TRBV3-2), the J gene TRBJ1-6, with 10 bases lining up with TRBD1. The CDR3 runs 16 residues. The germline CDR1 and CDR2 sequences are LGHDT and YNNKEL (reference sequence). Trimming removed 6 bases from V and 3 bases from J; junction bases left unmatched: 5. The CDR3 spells CASSSRDRGYNSPLHF. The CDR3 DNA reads TGTGCCAGCAGTAGCCGGGACAGGGGCTATAATTCACCCCTCCACTTT.

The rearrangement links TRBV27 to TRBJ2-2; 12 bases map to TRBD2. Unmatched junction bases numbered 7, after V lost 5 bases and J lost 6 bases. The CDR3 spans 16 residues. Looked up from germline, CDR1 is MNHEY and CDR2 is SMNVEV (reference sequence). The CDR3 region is CASSTLASGGAGELFF. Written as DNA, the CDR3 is TGTGCCAGCAGTACACTGGCTAGCGGGGGGGCCGGGGAGCTGTTTTTT.